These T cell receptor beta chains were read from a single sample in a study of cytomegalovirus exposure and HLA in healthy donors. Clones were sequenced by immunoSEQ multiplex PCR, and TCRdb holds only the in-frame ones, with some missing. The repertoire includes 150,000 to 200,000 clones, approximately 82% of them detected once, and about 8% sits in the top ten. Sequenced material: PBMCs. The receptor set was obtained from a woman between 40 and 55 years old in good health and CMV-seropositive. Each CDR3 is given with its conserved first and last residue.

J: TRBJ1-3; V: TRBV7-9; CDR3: CASSRAAAGSGNTIYF
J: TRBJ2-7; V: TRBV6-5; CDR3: CASSTGTSGMVEQYF
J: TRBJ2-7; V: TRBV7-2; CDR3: CASSSGPALAGGEQYF
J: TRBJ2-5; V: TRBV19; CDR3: CASSWGRWETQYF
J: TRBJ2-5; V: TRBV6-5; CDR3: CASSYLSGDAETQYF
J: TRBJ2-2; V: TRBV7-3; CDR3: CASSPYSTGELFF
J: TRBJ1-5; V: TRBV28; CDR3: CASSFLPLMDRGWLNSNQPQHF
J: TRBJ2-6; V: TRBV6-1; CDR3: CASRTGGAGANVLTF
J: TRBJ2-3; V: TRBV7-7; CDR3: CASSLAGGADTQYF
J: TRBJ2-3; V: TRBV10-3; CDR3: CAISRTRDRGADTQYF
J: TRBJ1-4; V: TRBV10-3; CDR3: CAISKGAHEKLFF
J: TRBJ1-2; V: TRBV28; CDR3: CASSRQGTGQQVYTF
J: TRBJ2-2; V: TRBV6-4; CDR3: CASSSQPGGTGELFF
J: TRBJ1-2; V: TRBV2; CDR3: CASSEAENYGYTF
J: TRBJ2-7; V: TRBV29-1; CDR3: CSVEAVRGQRYEQYF
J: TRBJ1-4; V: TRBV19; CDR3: CASSVNRVGTNEKLFF
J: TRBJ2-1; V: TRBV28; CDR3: CASSFFRRSSYNEQFF
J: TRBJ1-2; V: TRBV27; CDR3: CASSLAGALGSYGYTF
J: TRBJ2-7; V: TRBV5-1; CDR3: CASSRDRGGNEQYF
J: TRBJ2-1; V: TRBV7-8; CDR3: CASSLTVWGLFLYNEQFF
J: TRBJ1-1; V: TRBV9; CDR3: CASSPRADRANTEAFF
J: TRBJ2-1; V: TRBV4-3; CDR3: CASSQNRDNPRDEQFF
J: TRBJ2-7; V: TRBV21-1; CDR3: CVSYSLASSYEQYF
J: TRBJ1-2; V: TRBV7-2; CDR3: CASSPRTGGAYGYTF
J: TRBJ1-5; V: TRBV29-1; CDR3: CSVVQGVGQPQHF
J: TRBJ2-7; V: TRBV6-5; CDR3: CASSYSIGQDEQYF
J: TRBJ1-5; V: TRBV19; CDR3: CASSIQGGQPQHF
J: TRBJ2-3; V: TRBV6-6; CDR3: CASSTRDSTTDTQYF
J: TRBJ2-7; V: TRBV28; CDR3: CASSKTTGQGNSYEQYF
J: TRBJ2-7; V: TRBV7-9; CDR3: CASSPVSDLLTGSYEQHF
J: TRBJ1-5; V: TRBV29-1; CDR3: CSVAYTGNQPQHF
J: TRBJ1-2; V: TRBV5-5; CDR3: CASSLESYGYTF
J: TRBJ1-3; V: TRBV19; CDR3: CASMTGVGNTIYF